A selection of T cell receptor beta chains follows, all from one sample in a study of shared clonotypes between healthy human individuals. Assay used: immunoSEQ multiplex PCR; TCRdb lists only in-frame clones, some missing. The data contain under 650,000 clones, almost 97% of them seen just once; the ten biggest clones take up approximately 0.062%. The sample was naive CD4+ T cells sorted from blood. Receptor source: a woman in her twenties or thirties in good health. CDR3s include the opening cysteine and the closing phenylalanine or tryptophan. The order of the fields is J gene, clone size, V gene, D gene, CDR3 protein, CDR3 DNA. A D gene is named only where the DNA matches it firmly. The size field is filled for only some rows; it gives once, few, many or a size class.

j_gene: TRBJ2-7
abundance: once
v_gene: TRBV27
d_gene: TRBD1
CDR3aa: CASSPFRDSNYEQYF
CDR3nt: TGTGCCAGCAGCCCTTTCCGGGACAGCAACTACGAGCAGTACTTC

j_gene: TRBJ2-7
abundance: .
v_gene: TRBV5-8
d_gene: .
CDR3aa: CASSLGGGEQYF
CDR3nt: TGTGCCAGCAGCTTGGGTGGGGGGGAGCAGTACTTC

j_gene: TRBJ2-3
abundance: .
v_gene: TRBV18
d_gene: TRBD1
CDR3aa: CASHPTTGGVDTQYF
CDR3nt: TGTGCCAGCCATCCCACGACAGGGGGAGTTGATACGCAGTATTTT

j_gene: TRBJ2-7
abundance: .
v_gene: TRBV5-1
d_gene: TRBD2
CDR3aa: CASSLVGGGPYEQYF
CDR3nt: TGCGCCAGCAGCTTGGTCGGGGGAGGGCCCTACGAGCAGTACTTC

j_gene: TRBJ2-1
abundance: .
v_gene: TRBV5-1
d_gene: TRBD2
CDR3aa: CASSLDAGDSYNEQFF
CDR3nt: TGCGCCAGCAGCTTGGATGCGGGGGACTCCTACAATGAGCAGTTCTTC

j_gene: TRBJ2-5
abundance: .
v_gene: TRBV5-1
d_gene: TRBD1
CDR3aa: CASSLVGQGGPETQYF
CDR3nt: TGCGCCAGCAGCCTAGTTGGACAGGGGGGACCCGAGACCCAGTACTTC

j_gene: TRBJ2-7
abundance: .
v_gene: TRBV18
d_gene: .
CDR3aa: CASSPEHSSYEQYF
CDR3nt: TGTGCCAGCTCACCAGAACATTCCTCCTACGAGCAGTACTTC

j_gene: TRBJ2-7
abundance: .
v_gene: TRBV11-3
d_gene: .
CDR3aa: CASSVSWQPAEQYF
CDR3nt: TGTGCCAGCAGCGTAAGCTGGCAGCCGGCCGAGCAGTACTTC

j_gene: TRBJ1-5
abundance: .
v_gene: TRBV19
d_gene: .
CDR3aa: CASSEQEFRPQHF
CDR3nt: TGTGCCAGTAGTGAGCAGGAATTTCGGCCCCAGCATTTT

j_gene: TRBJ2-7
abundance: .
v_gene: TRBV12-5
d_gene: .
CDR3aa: CASGLGQAPYEQYF
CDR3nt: TGTGCTAGTGGATTAGGCCAGGCACCCTACGAGCAGTACTTC

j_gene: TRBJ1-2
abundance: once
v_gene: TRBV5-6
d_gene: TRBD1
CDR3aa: CASSLVPGGNYGYTF
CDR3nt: TGTGCCAGCAGCTTGGTTCCAGGGGGCAACTATGGCTACACCTTC

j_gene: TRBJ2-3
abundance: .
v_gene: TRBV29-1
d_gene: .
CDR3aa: CSVLVVDTQYF
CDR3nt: TGCAGCGTACTAGTGGTAGATACGCAGTATTTT

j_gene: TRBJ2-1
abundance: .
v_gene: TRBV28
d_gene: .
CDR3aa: CASSLSTGPNEQFF
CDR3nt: TGTGCCAGCAGTTTATCGACAGGCCCGAATGAGCAGTTCTTC

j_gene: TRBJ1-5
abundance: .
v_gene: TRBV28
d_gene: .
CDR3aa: CASSNPVRVRNQPQHF
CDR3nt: TGTGCCAGCAGTAACCCCGTCCGGGTTCGCAATCAGCCCCAGCATTTT

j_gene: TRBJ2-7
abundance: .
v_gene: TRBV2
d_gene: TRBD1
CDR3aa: CASSSQGFYEQYF
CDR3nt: TGTGCCAGCAGCTCACAGGGGTTCTACGAGCAGTACTTC

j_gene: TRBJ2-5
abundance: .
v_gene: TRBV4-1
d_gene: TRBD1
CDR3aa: CASSQPQGTDQETQYF
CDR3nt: TGCGCCAGCAGCCAACCACAGGGGACGGACCAAGAGACCCAGTACTTC

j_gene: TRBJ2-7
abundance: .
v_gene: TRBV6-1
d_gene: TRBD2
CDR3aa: CASGVAGAHEQYF
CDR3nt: TGTGCCAGTGGGGTGGCGGGAGCCCACGAGCAGTACTTC

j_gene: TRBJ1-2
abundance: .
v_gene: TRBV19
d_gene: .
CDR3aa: CASSSYRTPDYGYTF
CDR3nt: TGTGCCAGTAGTAGCTACCGGACGCCTGACTATGGCTACACCTTC